The 30 T cell receptor beta chains presented below share a single source sample, sequenced in a study of blood T cell repertoires in COVID-19. Assay used: immunoSEQ multiplex PCR; TCRdb lists only in-frame clones, some missing. The sample has about 200,000 clones; about 82% are singletons. Sequenced material: PBMCs or T cells enriched from blood (not recorded which). These receptors originate from a man aged 40-49 years with acute COVID-19.

This clone was detected only once. The genes are TRBV29-1 and TRBJ2-2; the match to TRBD2 covers 7 bases. Germline V gene data show CDR1 as SQVTM and CDR2 as ANQGSEA. The CDR3 covers 15 residues. V lost 4 bases to trimming and J lost 6 bases; unmatched junction nucleotides: 11. The CDR3 is CSVGTGGTRAGELFF. CDR3 coding DNA: TGCAGCGTTGGTACGGGGGGAACGCGGGCCGGGGAGCTGTTTTTT.

This chain joins TRBV19 and TRBJ2-1; possibly TRBD2 for D (6 bases). This CDR3 is built from 15 residues. V was pared by 6 bases and J by 5 bases, with 17 bases between. Germline V gene sequence: CDR1 LNHDA, CDR2 SQIVND (reference sequence). CDR3 loop: CASRPPGTGHNEQFF. Here the CDR3 DNA reads TGTGCCAGTAGGCCCCCCGGGACTGGACACAATGAGCAGTTCTTC.

The CDR3 nucleotides read TGTGCCAGCAGCTTAAGGCGCGGTGAAGCTCTAGCGGGAGGCCAAGAGACCCAGTACTTC. Translating it yields CASSLRRGEALAGGQETQYF. This rearrangement joins TRBV7-3 to TRBJ2-5; 11 nucleotides match TRBD2. Germline lookup yields CDR1 SGHTA and CDR2 FQGTGA. With 1 base clipped from V and 1 base from J, the junction kept 14 bases outside the gene matches. CDR3 size: 20 residues. The full variable domain, in which reference TRBV7-3 and TRBJ2-5 provide the parts outside the CDR3, is GAGVSQTPSNKVTEKGKYVELRCDPISGHTALYWYRQSLGQGPEFLIYFQGTGAADDSGLPNDRFFAVRPEGSVSTLKIQRTERGDSAVYLCASSLRRGEALAGGQETQYFGPGTRLLVL.

The chain has TRBV2 and TRBJ1-5; perhaps TRBD1 as D (6 bases). The germline V and J ends were trimmed by 8 bases and 5 bases, with 13 bases remaining between them. The V gene's germline CDR1 is SNHLY and CDR2 FYNNEI. The CDR3 loop spans 13 amino acids. CDR3 nucleotides: TGTGCCAGCGGGGTAGAGGGGGATCAGCCCCAGCATTTT. Protein sequence: CASGVEGDQPQHF.

This chain uses TRBV5-1 with TRBJ2-1, with TRBD2 identical over 10 bases. The CDR3 consists of 15 residues. Germline V CDR1 and CDR2: SGHRS, YFSETQ. V shed 2 bases, J shed 6 bases, and the junction held 5 bases outside the gene matches. CDR3 loop: CASSFGLAGANEQFF. The DNA for the CDR3 is TGCGCCAGCAGCTTTGGTCTAGCGGGGGCCAATGAGCAGTTCTTC.

The rearrangement uses TRBV27 and TRBJ2-1, with D possibly being TRBD2 (6 bases). V lost 5 bases to trimming and J lost 4 bases, with 12 bases between them. The CDR3 totals 14 residues. The germline gives CDR1 MNHEY, CDR2 SMNVEV (reference sequence). CDR3 in DNA: TGTGCCAGCAGTGACCGGGACTCTTACAATGAGCAGTTCTTC. It codes for CASSDRDSYNEQFF.

The chain has TRBV3-1 (or the pseudogene TRBV3-2) and TRBJ1-6, with TRBD1 matching 11 bases. The CDR3 length is 16 residues. Germline V gene data show CDR1 as LGHDT and CDR2 as YNNKEL (reference sequence). V trimming: 3 bases; J trimming: 7 bases; junction bases outside the gene matches: 5. This CDR3 reads CASSQAGTGGNSPLHF. The CDR3 DNA reads TGTGCCAGCAGCCAGGCGGGGACAGGGGGGAATTCACCCCTCCACTTT.

V usage is TRBV7-2 and J usage is TRBJ2-1; 10 bases map to TRBD2. The CDR3 is 16 amino acids. The J segment lost 7 bases and the V segment lost 5 bases, leaving 11 bases of the junction unmatched. Germline assignment: CDR1 SGHTA and CDR2 FQGNSA. CDR3 loop: CASSPQGAGGRNEQFF. The CDR3 DNA reads TGTGCCAGCAGCCCGCAGGGAGCGGGAGGGCGGAATGAGCAGTTCTTC.

This chain links TRBV7-9 with TRBJ2-7; 11 bases agree with TRBD1. The length of the CDR3 is 16 residues. With 4 bases clipped from V and 5 bases from J, the junction kept 10 bases outside the gene matches. CDR1 and CDR2 (germline): SEHNR, FQNEAQ (reference sequence). Written as DNA, the CDR3 is TGTGCCAGCAGCTCCCCGCGGAGGGACAGGGGGAACGAGCAGTACTTC. Amino acids: CASSSPRRDRGNEQYF. Full variable domain (remainder filled in from reference TRBV7-9 and TRBJ2-7): DTGVSQNPRHKITKRGQNVTFRCDPISEHNRLYWYRQTLGQGPEFLTYFQNEAQLEKSRLLSDRFSAERPKGSFSTLEIQRTEQGDSAMYLCASSSPRRDRGNEQYFGPGTRLTVT.

This sequence joins TRBV3-1 (or the pseudogene TRBV3-2) and TRBJ2-5; 10 positions match TRBD2. The germline V gene has CDR1 LGHDT and CDR2 YNNKEL (reference sequence). The length of the CDR3 is 17 residues. Trimming cost V 0 bases and J 4 bases; bases outside gene matches: 8. In DNA, the CDR3 is TGTGCCAGCAGCCAAGAGCCCCTAGCGGGAGTATCAGAGACCCAGTACTTC. Translating it yields CASSQEPLAGVSETQYF.

The V gene is TRBV4-1, the J gene TRBJ2-1, with D unclear. This CDR3 contains 13 residues. The ends were cut back, 4 bases at V and 4 bases at J, with 8 bases in the middle. Germline CDR1 MGHRA, CDR2 YSYEKL. The CDR3 region is CASSRSEYNEQFF. As DNA, the CDR3 is TGCGCCAGCAGCCGATCGGAGTACAATGAGCAGTTCTTC.

The chain has TRBV9 and TRBJ2-1, with D perhaps matching TRBD1 (5 bases). The CDR3 contains 13 residues. Germline V gives CDR1 SGDLS, CDR2 YYNGEE. Trimming left V 4 bases short and J 10 bases short, with 15 bases between. The CDR3 DNA reads as TGTGCCAGCAGCACCCGAAGGGGTTTCGAGCAGTTCTTC. Amino acid sequence: CASSTRRGFEQFF.

This chain connects TRBV30 to TRBJ2-7, with a weak D call TRBD1 (5 bases). The length of the CDR3 is 15 residues. Germline V gene sequence: CDR1 GTSNPN, CDR2 SVGIG (reference sequence). The V gene lost 4 bases and the J gene lost 4 bases, with 20 bases spanning the gap. The CDR3 sequence: CAWTSSPGSKYEQYF. As DNA, the CDR3 is TGTGCCTGGACTTCCTCCCCAGGGTCCAAATACGAGCAGTACTTC.

V usage is TRBV28 and J usage is TRBJ2-1; 7 bases are shared with TRBD2. This CDR3 contains 13 residues. CDR1 is MDHEN, CDR2 SYDVKM, per germline. J lost 4 bases, V lost 6 bases, and 3 bases had no gene match. CDR3: CASRGGVYNEQFF. The CDR3 region has the DNA TGTGCCAGCAGGGGAGGGGTATACAATGAGCAGTTCTTC.

This chain connects TRBV5-5 to TRBJ2-1, with 10 bases identical to TRBD2. Germline CDR1 and CDR2: SGHKS and YYEKEE (reference sequence). V shed 0 bases, J shed 6 bases, and the junction held 3 bases outside the gene matches. This CDR3 is built from 15 residues. The CDR3 region is CASSLGLAGLNEQFF. CDR3 sequence (DNA): TGTGCCAGCAGCTTGGGACTAGCGGGCCTCAATGAGCAGTTCTTC.

The V call is TRBV11-1, the J call TRBJ1-1; no definite D call. The CDR3 length is 15 residues. The V end was cut by 1 base, the J end by 0 bases, with 9 bases between. Germline V lookup: CDR1 SGHAT, CDR2 FQDESV (reference sequence). CDR3 coding DNA: TGTGCCAGCAGCTTAGTCTCGGGTATGAACACTGAAGCTTTCTTT. As protein: CASSLVSGMNTEAFF.

This chain links TRBV11-2 with TRBJ1-3; D gene uncertain. The CDR3 has 13 amino acids. Looked up from germline, CDR1 is SGHAT and CDR2 is FQNNGV. V was shortened by 4 bases and J by 4 bases, with 8 bases between the two germline ends. CDR3 sequence (DNA): TGTGCCAGCAGCTCCCTCCTCGGAAACACCATATATTTT. Amino acid sequence: CASSSLLGNTIYF.

V and J are TRBV3-1 (or the pseudogene TRBV3-2) and TRBJ2-2, with D maybe TRBD2 (5 bases). V lost 6 bases and J lost 4, with 15 bases in between. Germline values: CDR1 LGHDT, CDR2 YNNKEL (reference sequence). The CDR3 has 15 residues. The chain's CDR3 is CASRPKDLATGELFF. CDR3 coding DNA: TGTGCCAGCAGACCAAAGGACCTAGCCACCGGGGAGCTGTTTTTT.

V gene TRBV2 combines with J gene TRBJ2-2; 7 positions agree with TRBD2. Germline V gene data show CDR1 as SNHLY and CDR2 as FYNNEI. The CDR3 consists of 14 residues. With 8 bases clipped from V and 4 bases from J, the junction kept 7 bases outside the gene matches. CDR3 sequence (DNA): TGTGCCAGCTACCGGGAGGTAGGCACCGGGGAGCTGTTTTTT. Translated, it gives CASYREVGTGELFF.

J is TRBJ1-2 and V is TRBV28, with D maybe TRBD1 (6 bases). The CDR3 is 12 amino acids. Trimming stripped 7 bases from V and 4 bases from J, with 10 bases between. Germline V gene data show CDR1 as MDHEN and CDR2 as SYDVKM. The CDR3 protein is CASMGDTYGYTF. CDR3 sequence (DNA): TGTGCCAGCATGGGGGACACCTATGGCTACACCTTC.

This chain joins TRBV28 and TRBJ1-3; D call uncertain. The length of the CDR3 is 14 residues. CDR1 MDHEN and CDR2 SYDVKM come from the germline V gene. Trimming stripped 1 base from V and 5 bases from J, with 9 bases between. The CDR3 sequence: CASSLSGGRNTIYF. The CDR3, as DNA: TGTGCCAGCAGTTTATCGGGAGGGAGAAACACCATATATTTT.

The J gene is TRBJ2-3, the V gene TRBV6-4, with 9 positions matching TRBD1. The ends lost 8 bases at V and 3 bases at J; junction bases unmatched: 6. Per the germline V gene, CDR1 is MRHNA and CDR2 is SNTAGT. This CDR3 spans 14 amino acids. CDR3 sequence (DNA): TGTGCCAGCCACCGGGACAGGGATACAGATACGCAGTATTTT. This codes for CASHRDRDTDTQYF.

The rearrangement joins TRBV7-9 to TRBJ2-3, with 8 positions matching TRBD1. V gave up 4 bases and J gave up 2 bases; unmatched junction bases: 8. The CDR3 runs 16 residues. Germline CDR1 SEHNR, CDR2 FQNEAQ (reference sequence). CDR3 nucleotide sequence: TGTGCCAGCAGCTCTAGGACAGGGTCCATCACAGATACGCAGTATTTT. Encoded protein: CASSSRTGSITDTQYF.

This clone was picked up one time. The gene calls are TRBV7-8 and TRBJ1-1; D is undetermined. CDR3 length equals 13 residues. The ends were cut back, 1 base at V and 11 bases at J, with 14 bases in the middle. The V gene's germline CDR1 is SGHVS and CDR2 FQNEAQ. CDR3: CASSLERPTRAFF. For the CDR3, the DNA is TGTGCCAGCAGCTTAGAACGGCCCACGCGGGCTTTCTTT. The entire variable domain, with the rest obtained from reference TRBV7-8 and TRBJ1-1, is as follows: GAGVSQSPRYKVAKRGQDVALRCDPISGHVSLFWYQQALGQGPEFLTYFQNEAQLDKSGLPSDRFFAERPEGSVSTLKIQRTQQEDSAVYLCASSLERPTRAFFGQGTRLTVV.

The chain recombines TRBV29-1 with TRBJ2-7; 9 bases fit TRBD1. Germline CDR1 and CDR2: SQVTM and ANQGSEA. Losses at the gene ends were 6 bases for V and 4 bases for J; bases not matched to a gene: 4. This CDR3 has 12 residues. CDR3 in amino acids: CSVQGALYEQYF. The CDR3 DNA follows: TGCAGCGTACAGGGGGCGCTGTACGAGCAGTACTTC.

The V gene is TRBV2, the J gene TRBJ2-7; 9 positions match TRBD1. Germline V gene lookup returns CDR1 SNHLY and CDR2 FYNNEI. V shed 7 bases, J shed 3 bases, and the junction held 4 bases outside the gene matches. This CDR3 region has 13 residues. In nucleotides, the CDR3 is TGTGCCAGCAAAGGGACAGGGAACTACGAGCAGTACTTC. This translates into CASKGTGNYEQYF. Complete variable domain (other parts from reference TRBV2 and TRBJ2-7): EPEVTQTPSHQVTQMGQEVILRCVPISNHLYFYWYRQILGQKVEFLVSFYNNEISEKSEIFDDQFSVERPDGSNFTLKIRSTKLEDSAMYFCASKGTGNYEQYFGPGTRLTVT.

J is TRBJ1-4 and V is TRBV28, with 7 bases aligning to TRBD1. This CDR3 contains 14 residues. V lost 7 bases, J lost 7 bases, and 9 bases stayed unmatched. Germline CDR1 is MDHEN and CDR2 is SYDVKM. The CDR3 is CASINRGMGEKLFF. DNA of the CDR3: TGTGCCAGCATCAACAGGGGAATGGGTGAAAAACTGTTTTTT.

The rearrangement joins TRBV18 to TRBJ1-2, with D unresolved. CDR3 length: 15 residues. CDR1 and CDR2 from the germline V gene are KGHSH and LQKENI. The V gene lost 5 bases and the J gene lost 6 bases, with 19 bases spanning the gap. CDR3 residues: CASSTPGVPIDGYTF. CDR3 nucleotides: TGTGCCAGCTCAACCCCCGGGGTACCGATCGATGGCTACACCTTC.

The chain has TRBV24-1 and TRBJ1-2; 7 nucleotides align to TRBD1. The CDR3 totals 15 residues. Trimming cost V 0 bases and J 7 bases; bases outside gene matches: 7. Per the germline V gene, CDR1 is KGHDR and CDR2 is SFDVKD. CDR3 nucleotides: TGTGCCACCAGTGATTTGGGGCAGGGGGTCGGTGGCTACACCTTC. This sequence encodes CATSDLGQGVGGYTF.

The chain uses TRBV5-1 and TRBJ2-3, with a weak D call TRBD2 (6 bases). This CDR3 contains 16 residues. Per the germline V gene, CDR1 is SGHRS and CDR2 is YFSETQ. The V gene lost 7 bases and the J gene lost 3 bases, with 21 bases spanning the gap. CDR3 loop: CASSLGGRGQTDTQYF. CDR3 coding DNA: TGCGCCAGCTCCCTGGGGGGTCGGGGCCAGACAGATACGCAGTATTTT.